These T cell receptor beta chains were read from a single sample in a study of blood T cell repertoires in COVID-19. Repertoires were generated with immunoSEQ multiplex PCR, while TCRdb's copy carries only in-frame clones and drops some. The repertoire holds approximately 230,000 clones, 70% to 85% seen once, with under 4.5% in the top ten. The sample consisted of peripheral blood. These receptor sequences come from a woman aged 40 to 50 with active or convalescent COVID-19. The CDR3 runs from the conserved cysteine through the conserved F or W. The D gene is left open where the match is weak. Only some rows state a clone size, as once, few, many or a class for expanded clones.

j_call d_call v_call clone_size cdr3_aa cdr3_nt
TRBJ1-5 - TRBV6-5 - CASSRGGGRDQPQHF TGTGCCAGCAGCCGTGGGGGGGGACGGGATCAGCCCCAGCATTTT
TRBJ2-1 - TRBV7-9 - CASSDTEGWSYNEQFF TGTGCCAGCAGCGACACGGAGGGGTGGTCCTACAATGAGCAGTTCTTC
TRBJ1-1 TRBD1 TRBV5-1 - CASHLDRALGEAFF TGCGCCAGCCACTTGGACAGGGCTTTAGGTGAAGCTTTCTTT
TRBJ1-3 - TRBV30 - CAWSTPTGNTIYF TGTGCCTGGAGTACCCCGACAGGAAACACCATATATTTT
TRBJ1-2 - TRBV7-8 - CASSLVGGLANYGYTF TGTGCCAGCAGCTTAGTTGGAGGGTTAGCTAACTATGGCTACACCTTC
TRBJ2-1 - TRBV7-9 - CASSFLADRDEQFF TGTGCCAGCAGCTTTCTAGCGGACAGGGATGAGCAGTTCTTC
TRBJ2-5 - TRBV4-1 few CASSQDRGGVQETQYF TGCGCCAGCAGCCAAGATAGGGGGGGCGTCCAAGAGACCCAGTACTTC
TRBJ1-3 TRBD1 TRBV30 - CAWSGDRGSGNTIYF TGTGCCTGGAGTGGGGACAGGGGCTCTGGAAACACCATATATTTT
TRBJ2-3 - TRBV3-1/TRBV3-2 - CASSQDKFGFADTQYF TGTGCCAGCAGCCAAGATAAATTTGGCTTCGCAGATACGCAGTATTTT
TRBJ2-1 TRBD2 TRBV4-1 - CASSQLAGVNNEQFF TGCGCCAGCAGCCAACTAGCGGGAGTCAACAATGAGCAGTTCTTC
TRBJ1-1 TRBD1 TRBV27 once CASSFQGGNTEAFF TGTGCCAGCAGTTTCCAGGGGGGCAACACTGAAGCTTTCTTT
TRBJ2-5 TRBD2 TRBV5-5 - CASSWAGTSGQETQYF TGTGCCAGCAGCTGGGCCGGGACTAGCGGCCAAGAGACCCAGTACTTC
TRBJ2-1 TRBD2 TRBV30 - CASTSVGGNEQFF TGTGCCTCGACTAGCGTGGGGGGCAATGAGCAGTTCTTC
TRBJ1-4 - TRBV28 - CASSKQPNEKLFF TGTGCCAGCAGTAAACAGCCAAATGAAAAACTGTTTTTT
TRBJ1-1 - TRBV6-6 few CASSYEGGLNTEAFF TGTGCCAGCAGTTACGAGGGGGGGCTGAACACTGAAGCTTTCTTT
TRBJ2-5 TRBD2 TRBV4-2 - CASSPGPSGGYETQYF TGTGCCAGCAGCCCCGGTCCTAGCGGGGGGTATGAGACCCAGTACTTC
TRBJ1-6 - TRBV11-2 few CASSLVANSPLHF TGTGCCAGCAGCTTAGTAGCCAATTCACCCCTCCACTTT
TRBJ1-2 TRBD1 TRBV6-1 - CASSERTGDYGYTF TGTGCCAGCAGTGAACGTACAGGGGACTATGGCTACACCTTC
TRBJ1-5 - TRBV6-5 - CASTPAGYSNQPQHF TGTGCCAGCACTCCCGCGGGGTATAGCAATCAGCCCCAGCATTTT
TRBJ2-7 - TRBV14 - CASSQVGAGYEQYF TGTGCCAGCAGCCAAGTAGGGGCGGGGTACGAGCAGTACTTC
TRBJ2-1 TRBD1 TRBV15 few CATSPGTGPYNEQFF TGTGCCACCAGCCCCGGGACAGGGCCTTACAATGAGCAGTTCTTC
TRBJ1-3 - TRBV10-3 - CAITAASSSGNTIYF TGTGCCATCACCGCGGCGTCCAGCTCTGGAAACACCATATATTTT
TRBJ2-2 - TRBV3-1/TRBV3-2 - CASSQDAVTGELFF TGTGCCAGCAGCCAAGATGCAGTGACCGGGGAGCTGTTTTTT
TRBJ2-5 - TRBV5-1 - CASSSSVGDTGRETQYF TGCGCCAGCAGTTCCTCAGTCGGGGACACGGGAAGAGAGACCCAGTACTTC
TRBJ2-4 TRBD1 TRBV12-3/TRBV12-4 once CASSWDRGSIQYF TGTGCCAGCAGTTGGGACAGGGGCAGCATTCAGTACTTC
TRBJ1-6 - TRBV29-1 - CSVEQGFASYNSPLHF TGCAGCGTGGAACAGGGTTTTGCATCCTATAATTCACCCCTCCACTTT
TRBJ1-2 - TRBV3-1/TRBV3-2 - CASNGRGDYGYTF TGTGCCAGCAATGGCAGGGGAGACTATGGCTACACCTTC
TRBJ2-2 TRBD2 TRBV5-6 - CASSLTSGGNTGELFF TGTGCCAGCAGCTTGACTAGCGGGGGGAACACCGGGGAGCTGTTTTTT
TRBJ1-1 TRBD1 TRBV5-1 once CASSLQGSTEAFF TGCGCCAGCAGCTTACAGGGGAGCACTGAAGCTTTCTTT
TRBJ2-3 - TRBV5-1 - CASSLESITDTQYF TGCGCCAGCAGCTTGGAGTCTATCACAGATACGCAGTATTTT
TRBJ2-3 - TRBV30 - CAWSVMAGAGGGTQYF TGTGCCTGGAGTGTAATGGCGGGGGCCGGTGGGGGTACGCAGTATTTT
TRBJ2-5 TRBD2 TRBV5-1 - CASSVMAGVGETQYF TGCGCCAGCAGCGTCATGGCGGGGGTTGGGGAGACCCAGTACTTC
TRBJ1-2 - TRBV9 - CASSPGGVLWGYTF TGTGCCAGCAGCCCCGGGGGGGTCTTATGGGGCTACACCTTC
TRBJ2-7 - TRBV12-5 once CASGLVNVPLSRSYEQYF TGTGCTAGTGGTTTGGTAAACGTCCCACTGAGCCGGTCCTACGAGCAGTACTTC
TRBJ1-4 - TRBV28 - CASSWSATNEKLFF TGTGCCAGCAGTTGGAGTGCAACTAATGAAAAACTGTTTTTT
TRBJ2-3 - TRBV6-5 - CASGGAVGTDTQYF TGTGCCAGCGGGGGGGCTGTTGGCACAGATACGCAGTATTTT
TRBJ1-3 - TRBV19 - CASSIRSGNTIYF TGTGCCAGTAGTATTCGCTCTGGAAACACCATATATTTT
TRBJ1-1 - TRBV13 - CASSLGGVRGAF TGTGCCAGCAGCTTAGGCGGAGTTCGGGGTGCCTTT
TRBJ1-5 - TRBV6-1 - CASSDGRGNQPQHF TGTGCCAGCAGTGACGGTCGGGGCAATCAGCCCCAGCATTTT
TRBJ1-1 - TRBV19 - CASISTRGAGAFF TGTGCCAGTATCTCAACCCGGGGGGCCGGGGCTTTCTTT
TRBJ1-1 - TRBV11-2 once CASSLSGGAGNTEAFF TGTGCCAGCAGCCTTAGTGGGGGCGCCGGGAACACTGAAGCTTTCTTT
TRBJ2-1 - TRBV21-1 - CASSKVLCGIRLYNEQFF TGTGCCAGCAGCAAAGTTTTGTGCGGGATCCGTCTATACAATGAGCAGTTCTTC
TRBJ2-7 - TRBV2 - CASSLKGDGTYEQYF TGTGCCAGCAGTTTGAAAGGTGACGGGACCTACGAGCAGTACTTC
TRBJ2-5 TRBD2 TRBV30 - CAWSPRLAWRETQYF TGTGCCTGGAGCCCTCGACTAGCATGGAGAGAGACCCAGTACTTC
TRBJ1-2 TRBD1 TRBV5-1 - CASSVGTANYGYTF TGCGCCAGCAGCGTAGGGACAGCCAACTATGGCTACACCTTC
TRBJ2-6 - TRBV9 - CASTKDLQGTGANVLTF TGTGCCAGCACTAAGGACCTACAGGGAACCGGGGCCAACGTCCTGACTTTC
TRBJ1-2 - TRBV6-6 - CASSYGASNYGYTF TGTGCCAGCAGTTACGGGGCAAGTAACTATGGCTACACCTTC
TRBJ1-1 TRBD1 TRBV6-5 - CASTGTGSPGEAFF TGTGCCAGTACCGGGACAGGGAGCCCAGGTGAAGCTTTCTTT
TRBJ2-2 TRBD1 TRBV5-4 - CASSSLPGQRNTGELFF TGTGCCAGCAGCTCTCTCCCGGGACAGAGGAACACCGGGGAGCTGTTTTTT
TRBJ1-5 - TRBV7-9 - CASSRSRGGNQPQHF TGTGCCAGCAGCCGATCCAGGGGCGGCAATCAGCCCCAGCATTTT